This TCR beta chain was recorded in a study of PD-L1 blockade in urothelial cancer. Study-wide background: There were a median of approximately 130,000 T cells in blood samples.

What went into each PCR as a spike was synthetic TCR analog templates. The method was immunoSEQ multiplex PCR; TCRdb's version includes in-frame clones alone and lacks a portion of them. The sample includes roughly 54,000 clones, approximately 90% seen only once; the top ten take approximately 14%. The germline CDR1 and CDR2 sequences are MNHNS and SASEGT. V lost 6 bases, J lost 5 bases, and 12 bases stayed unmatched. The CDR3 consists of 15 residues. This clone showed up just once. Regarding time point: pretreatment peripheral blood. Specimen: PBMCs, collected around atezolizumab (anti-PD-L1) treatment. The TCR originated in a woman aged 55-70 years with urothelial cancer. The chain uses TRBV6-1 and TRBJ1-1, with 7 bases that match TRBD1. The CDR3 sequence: CASRSRRDRGTEAFF. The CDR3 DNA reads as TGTGCCAGCAGATCCCGTCGGGACAGAGGGACTGAAGCTTTCTTT.